Listed below are T cell receptor beta chains from one sample, sequenced in a study of blood T cell repertoires in COVID-19. Profiling relied on immunoSEQ multiplex PCR, and the TCRdb table lists in-frame clones only, not all of them. The sample includes about 210,000 clones, approximately 78% of them seen just once. Sequencing used peripheral blood. Receptors originate from a woman in her seventies with COVID-19, enrolled during active disease. Both conserved end residues are part of each CDR3. A D gene is named only where the DNA matches it firmly. Size tells how often a clone was seen (once, few, many) or the class of an expanded clone, and some rows leave it out.

V: TRBV28
size: NA
D: TRBD1
J: TRBJ1-2
DNA: TGTGCCAGCAGTTTGGGGCAGGGGGCATACTATGGCTACACCTTC
CDR3: CASSLGQGAYYGYTF

V: TRBV7-9
size: NA
D: NA
J: TRBJ2-1
DNA: TGTGCCAGCCACCCCGACTTCTACGATGAGCAGTTCTTC
CDR3: CASHPDFYDEQFF

V: TRBV7-2
size: once
D: TRBD1
J: TRBJ1-2
DNA: TGTGCCAGCAGCTTAGAGACAGGGAGCTACACCTTC
CDR3: CASSLETGSYTF

V: TRBV7-3
size: NA
D: TRBD2
J: TRBJ2-1
DNA: TGTGCCAGCAGCCGGGGGGGCGCTAGCCCCTCCTACAATGAGCAGTTCTTC
CDR3: CASSRGGASPSYNEQFF

V: TRBV19
size: once
D: NA
J: TRBJ1-1
DNA: TGTGCCAGTAGTATAACGGGGACAACCAACACTGAAGCTTTCTTT
CDR3: CASSITGTTNTEAFF

V: TRBV2
size: once
D: NA
J: TRBJ2-1
DNA: TGTGCCAGCAGTGAGTCCCACTCCTACAATGAGCAGTTCTTC
CDR3: CASSESHSYNEQFF

V: TRBV18
size: NA
D: NA
J: TRBJ1-4
DNA: TGTGCCAGCTCACCGACGGGTTTGGGTGAAAAACTGTTTTTT
CDR3: CASSPTGLGEKLFF

V: TRBV6-5
size: NA
D: TRBD2
J: TRBJ2-1
DNA: TGTGCCAGCAGTAAGGGACTAGCGGGAAACAATGAGCAGTTCTTC
CDR3: CASSKGLAGNNEQFF

V: TRBV27
size: NA
D: TRBD1
J: TRBJ1-6
DNA: TGTGCCAGCAGTTTGAGCACAGGGGGCTATTATAATTCACCCCTCCACTTT
CDR3: CASSLSTGGYYNSPLHF

V: TRBV7-3
size: NA
D: NA
J: TRBJ2-3
DNA: TGTGCCAGCAGCTTAGGGAGGAGGGGCGGATTGACAGATACGCAGTATTTT
CDR3: CASSLGRRGGLTDTQYF

V: TRBV13
size: few
D: TRBD1
J: TRBJ1-2
DNA: TGTGCCAGCAGCTCGATACCCCAGGACAGGGGGAACCTCTATGGCTACACCTTC
CDR3: CASSSIPQDRGNLYGYTF

V: TRBV28
size: NA
D: NA
J: TRBJ2-6
DNA: TGTGCCAGCTCGGAGCCCTCTGGGGCCAACGTCCTGACTTTC
CDR3: CASSEPSGANVLTF

V: TRBV28
size: NA
D: NA
J: TRBJ1-4
DNA: TGTGCCAGCAGTTTAAGCAGGGGTGGCGAAAAACTGTTTTTT
CDR3: CASSLSRGGEKLFF

V: TRBV19
size: NA
D: NA
J: TRBJ2-5
DNA: TGTGCCAGTAGTCTTAGGGGAGAGACCCAGTACTTC
CDR3: CASSLRGETQYF

V: TRBV29-1
size: NA
D: TRBD2
J: TRBJ2-3
DNA: TGCAGCGTTTCCCGGACTAGCCCCACAGATACGCAGTATTTT
CDR3: CSVSRTSPTDTQYF

V: TRBV29-1
size: NA
D: NA
J: TRBJ1-3
DNA: TGCAGCGTTGAGGAGGGATCTGGAAACACCATATATTTT
CDR3: CSVEEGSGNTIYF

V: TRBV19
size: NA
D: TRBD1
J: TRBJ2-1
DNA: TGTGCCAGTAGCACGACACCGAGGACAGGGGGACAGAATGAGCAGTTCTTC
CDR3: CASSTTPRTGGQNEQFF

V: TRBV5-1
size: NA
D: TRBD2
J: TRBJ2-1
DNA: TGCGCCAGCAGCTTCATTAGCGGGTCCTACAATGAGCAGTTCTTC
CDR3: CASSFISGSYNEQFF

V: TRBV19
size: NA
D: NA
J: TRBJ1-1
DNA: TGTGCCAGTAGTAGCCTAACCGACACTGAAGCTTTCTTT
CDR3: CASSSLTDTEAFF

V: TRBV7-2
size: NA
D: NA
J: TRBJ1-2
DNA: TGTGCCAGCAGCTACCCGGGACATAAGAGGGGCTACACCTTC
CDR3: CASSYPGHKRGYTF

V: TRBV5-1
size: NA
D: TRBD1
J: TRBJ2-7
DNA: TGCGCCAGCAGCCTACGACAGGGGGCGGGCTACGAGCAGTACTTC
CDR3: CASSLRQGAGYEQYF

V: TRBV11-2
size: NA
D: NA
J: TRBJ1-6
DNA: TGTGCCAGCAGCCCGGGGTTTGTTAATTCACCCCTCCACTTT
CDR3: CASSPGFVNSPLHF

V: TRBV28
size: NA
D: TRBD1
J: TRBJ1-1
DNA: TGTGCCAGCATCCGACAGGGAGGCACTGAAGCTTTCTTT
CDR3: CASIRQGGTEAFF

V: TRBV14
size: few
D: TRBD1
J: TRBJ1-2
DNA: TGTGCCAGCAGCCAAGATATTGGACAGGGTGGGGATGGCTACACCTTC
CDR3: CASSQDIGQGGDGYTF

V: TRBV19
size: NA
D: NA
J: TRBJ2-2
DNA: TGTGCTCAGAGGGGGGGCGGGGAGCTGTTTTTT
CDR3: CAQRGGGELFF

V: TRBV5-6
size: NA
D: TRBD2
J: TRBJ2-7
DNA: TGTGCCAGCAGCACCGGGACTAGCGTCGCCTACGAGCAGTACTTC
CDR3: CASSTGTSVAYEQYF

V: TRBV3-1/TRBV3-2
size: NA
D: NA
J: TRBJ1-5
DNA: TGTGCCAGCAGCCGCGGTTTGGGGGGGACTGCAGGGGAGACTCAGCCCCAGCATTTT
CDR3: CASSRGLGGTAGETQPQHF

V: TRBV29-1
size: NA
D: TRBD2
J: TRBJ2-7
DNA: TGCAGCGTCAAAACTAGCGCGTACTACGAGCAGTACTTC
CDR3: CSVKTSAYYEQYF

V: TRBV11-2
size: NA
D: TRBD1
J: TRBJ1-1
DNA: TGTGCCAGCAGCTTGGGGACAGCGAACACTGAAGCTTTCTTT
CDR3: CASSLGTANTEAFF

V: TRBV19
size: NA
D: TRBD1
J: TRBJ2-1
DNA: TGTGCCAGTAGACCGGACAGGTGGGCCTACAATGAGCAGTTCTTC
CDR3: CASRPDRWAYNEQFF

V: TRBV6-5
size: NA
D: TRBD2
J: TRBJ2-1
DNA: TGTGCCAGCAGCCCCCTAGCGGGACTTTACAATGAGCAGTTCTTC
CDR3: CASSPLAGLYNEQFF

V: TRBV3-1/TRBV3-2
size: NA
D: TRBD2
J: TRBJ2-5
DNA: TGTGCCAGCAGCCCTGGGCCGCTCGGGGGGGAGACCCAGTACTTC
CDR3: CASSPGPLGGETQYF

V: TRBV5-1
size: NA
D: TRBD1
J: TRBJ2-5
DNA: TGCGCCAGCACCCTAGGACAGGGCGGGCAAGAGACCCAGTACTTC
CDR3: CASTLGQGGQETQYF

V: TRBV5-5
size: many
D: TRBD1
J: TRBJ1-6
DNA: TGTGCCAGCAGCGTAATAACAGGGGTTGATTCACCCCTCCACTTT
CDR3: CASSVITGVDSPLHF

V: TRBV5-1
size: NA
D: TRBD1
J: TRBJ1-1
DNA: TGCGCCAGCAGCTTGCGCGACAGGGCTAGGGTGAACACTGAAGCTTTCTTT
CDR3: CASSLRDRARVNTEAFF

V: TRBV3-1/TRBV3-2
size: NA
D: TRBD1
J: TRBJ1-3
DNA: TGTGCCAGCAGCCCAGGACAGGGGGATTTGTTTAGGGGAAACACCATATATTTT
CDR3: CASSPGQGDLFRGNTIYF

V: TRBV4-3
size: NA
D: TRBD2
J: TRBJ2-2
DNA: TGCGCCAGCAGCCAAGGGTCGTTCCAGCGGGAGGACGGGGAGCTGTTTTTT
CDR3: CASSQGSFQREDGELFF

V: TRBV28
size: NA
D: TRBD1
J: TRBJ2-7
DNA: TGTGCCAGCAGTCGCCGGGACAGGGCCTACGAGCAGTACTTC
CDR3: CASSRRDRAYEQYF

V: TRBV5-1
size: NA
D: NA
J: TRBJ1-3
DNA: TGCGCCAGCAGCTTGGACAGTGGCTCTGGAAACACCATATATTTT
CDR3: CASSLDSGSGNTIYF

V: TRBV5-1
size: NA
D: NA
J: TRBJ1-1
DNA: TGCGCCAGCAGGAACTCCCCGGGGGGGAACACTGAAGCTTTCTTT
CDR3: CASRNSPGGNTEAFF

V: TRBV2
size: once
D: TRBD2
J: TRBJ2-7
DNA: TGTGCCAGCAGGCTCGGACTAGATAAAGAGCAGTACTTC
CDR3: CASRLGLDKEQYF

V: TRBV28
size: few
D: NA
J: TRBJ2-7
DNA: TGTGCCAGCAGTCCTCCTGACAGACCATACGAGCAGTACTTC
CDR3: CASSPPDRPYEQYF

V: TRBV28
size: NA
D: TRBD1
J: TRBJ1-6
DNA: TGTGCCAGCAGCCCAGGAACAGGGGACGGTAATTCACCCCTCCACTTT
CDR3: CASSPGTGDGNSPLHF

V: TRBV30
size: once
D: NA
J: TRBJ1-6
DNA: TGTGCCTGGACCGCTGGACAGCCAGGGAATTCACCCCTCCACTTT
CDR3: CAWTAGQPGNSPLHF

V: TRBV28
size: NA
D: TRBD2
J: TRBJ2-1
DNA: TGTGCCAGCGCGGGACTAGCGGGAACGAATGAGCAGTTCTTC
CDR3: CASAGLAGTNEQFF

V: TRBV5-1
size: NA
D: TRBD2
J: TRBJ2-1
DNA: TGCGCCAGCAGCGTGACCGGGACTAGCGGGAGGTCACATGAGCAGTTCTTC
CDR3: CASSVTGTSGRSHEQFF

V: TRBV6-5
size: NA
D: TRBD1
J: TRBJ1-1
DNA: TGTGCCAGCAGCCGCCAAAGGACAGGGGTTGAAGCTTTCTTT
CDR3: CASSRQRTGVEAFF

V: TRBV3-1/TRBV3-2
size: NA
D: TRBD2
J: TRBJ2-1
DNA: TGTGCCAGCAGCCAAGTTGTGACTAGCGGACAGTTCTTC
CDR3: CASSQVVTSGQFF

V: TRBV5-4
size: many
D: TRBD1
J: TRBJ2-7
DNA: TGTGCCAGCAGCCGAGGGACAGGATCCTACGAGCAGTACTTC
CDR3: CASSRGTGSYEQYF

V: TRBV7-3
size: many
D: NA
J: TRBJ2-2
DNA: TGTGCCAGCAGTCCCGGGATCGGCACCGGGGAGCTGTTTTTT
CDR3: CASSPGIGTGELFF

V: TRBV10-1
size: few
D: TRBD2
J: TRBJ2-7
DNA: TGCGCCAGCAGTGGTCCAAGGGCCAGTCTGACCGGGGCTAGCGGGACCTACGAGCAGTACTTC
CDR3: CASSGPRASLTGASGTYEQYF

V: TRBV5-1
size: few
D: TRBD1
J: TRBJ2-4
DNA: TGCGCCAGCAGCTTGGACGGCAGGGGGCGCTCGTATGTAAACATTCAGTACTTC
CDR3: CASSLDGRGRSYVNIQYF

V: TRBV28
size: NA
D: NA
J: TRBJ2-2
DNA: TGTGCCACCGGTACCCTCAACACCGGGGAGCTGTTTTTT
CDR3: CATGTLNTGELFF

V: TRBV6-4
size: NA
D: TRBD1
J: TRBJ1-2
DNA: TGTGCCAGCAGTGACTGTTTGGACAGGGCATTTTATGGCTACACCTTC
CDR3: CASSDCLDRAFYGYTF

V: TRBV9
size: NA
D: TRBD1
J: TRBJ2-3
DNA: TGTGCCAGCAGCGGCGACAGGGGGTTGAGGGCAGATACGCAGTATTTT
CDR3: CASSGDRGLRADTQYF

V: TRBV29-1
size: NA
D: TRBD2
J: TRBJ2-1
DNA: TGCAGCGACACAGGGCGGGAGGGCCTCTATTTAGACAATGAGCAGTTCTTC
CDR3: CSDTGREGLYLDNEQFF

V: TRBV5-1
size: NA
D: TRBD2
J: TRBJ2-3
DNA: TGCGCCAGCAGCTTCGGGGGGGTTCCTAGCACAGATACGCAGTATTTT
CDR3: CASSFGGVPSTDTQYF